Listed here are 25 T cell receptor beta chains from one sample, sequenced in a study of blood T cell repertoires in COVID-19. Some clones are missing from TCRdb's copy, which holds only in-frame ones; the method was immunoSEQ multiplex PCR. Among 210,000 or so clones listed, roughly 85% were seen once. The sample was peripheral blood. These receptor sequences come from a man aged 45-65 years with COVID-19, enrolled during active disease.

The chain couples TRBV5-6 to TRBJ2-5; 7 nucleotides match TRBD1. V dropped 3 bases and J dropped 1; count of bases not matched to a gene: 6. This CDR3 is 15 amino acids long. Germline V gene data show CDR1 as SGHDT and CDR2 as YYEEEE. CDR3 residues: CASSSAGQVQETQYF. In nucleotides, the CDR3 is TGTGCCAGCAGCTCCGCCGGACAGGTCCAAGAGACCCAGTACTTC.

The V gene is TRBV7-3, the J gene TRBJ2-7; no clear D. Germline assignment: CDR1 SGHTA and CDR2 FQGTGA. This CDR3 region has 12 residues. V lost 4 bases and J lost 2, with 6 bases in between. CDR3 coding DNA: TGTGCCAGCAGCTACCACACCTACGAGCAGTACTTC. As protein: CASSYHTYEQYF.

The chain recombines TRBV7-2 with TRBJ1-2; 9 nucleotides agree with TRBD1. This CDR3 has 17 residues. The V gene's germline CDR1 is SGHTA and CDR2 FQGNSA. The ends lost 5 bases at V and 8 bases at J; junction bases unmatched: 18. The CDR3 DNA follows: TGTGCCAGCAGCGCCGGGACAGGGATAGGGTTAACCATCGGCTACACCTTC. Encoded protein: CASSAGTGIGLTIGYTF.

The rearrangement uses TRBV5-4 and TRBJ2-5; D not certain. Germline assignment: CDR1 SGHNT and CDR2 YYREEE (reference sequence). The CDR3 loop spans 16 amino acids. V was trimmed by 0 bases and J by 2 bases, leaving 14 bases between them. In DNA form, the CDR3 reads TGTGCCAGCAGCTTGGGTGCTAGTACCTTACAAGAGACCCAGTACTTC. Protein: CASSLGASTLQETQYF.

This chain links TRBV19 with TRBJ1-5; 9 bases are a match to TRBD1. The CDR3 is made up of 15 amino acids. The germline V gene has CDR1 LNHDA and CDR2 SQIVND (reference sequence). Trimming took 7 bases from V and 1 from J; bases not matched to a gene: 5. CDR3 DNA sequence: TGTGCCAGTATGGGACAGGGCTGGAGCAATCAGCCCCAGCATTTT. The encoded protein is CASMGQGWSNQPQHF.

This chain uses TRBV3-1 (or the pseudogene TRBV3-2) with TRBJ1-4; no clear D. The germline V and J ends were trimmed by 0 bases and 1 base, with 6 bases remaining between them. From germline, CDR1 is LGHDT and CDR2 YNNKEL (reference sequence). There are 15 residues in the CDR3. The CDR3 sequence: CASSQDRLTNEKLFF. CDR3 DNA: TGTGCCAGCAGCCAAGACAGACTAACTAATGAAAAACTGTTTTTT.

This rearrangement joins TRBV19 to TRBJ1-2, with D possibly matching TRBD1 (6 bases). V lost 3 bases and J lost 5, with 13 bases in between. CDR1 is LNHDA, CDR2 SQIVND, per germline (reference sequence). The CDR3 is 14 amino acids. In DNA form, the CDR3 reads TGTGCCAGTAGTATCTCCACAGGGTGGTATGGCTACACCTTC. Translation: CASSISTGWYGYTF.

The chain carries TRBV4-3 and TRBJ1-6, with 7 bases matching TRBD1. Trimming at V came to 2 bases and at J to 10 bases, leaving 5 bases not matched to a gene. Germline CDR1 LGHNA, CDR2 YSLEER. The CDR3 length is 14 residues. The CDR3 loop is CASSQRGTVSPLHF. CDR3 DNA sequence: TGCGCCAGCAGCCAAAGGGGGACAGTATCACCCCTCCACTTT.

The CDR3 loop is CASSAQAWGSPLHF. Here the CDR3 DNA reads TGTGCCAGCAGTGCACAGGCGTGGGGTTCACCCCTCCACTTT. The chain joins TRBV2 to TRBJ1-6; possible D gene TRBD1, 5 bases. V was cut by 4 bases and J by 9 bases, with 13 bases left in between. The CDR3 length is 14 residues. Germline CDR1 SNHLY, CDR2 FYNNEI.

This clone has a count of ten or more. The chain has TRBV7-6 and TRBJ1-3; D possibly corresponds to TRBD1 (5 bases). CDR1 is SGHVS, CDR2 FNYEAQ, per germline. The germline V and J ends were trimmed by 0 bases and 1 base, with 10 bases remaining between them. This CDR3 region has 16 residues. The DNA of the CDR3 is TGTGCCAGCAGCTTAGCCCAGGGTGCGTCTGGAAACACCATATATTTT. Its translation is CASSLAQGASGNTIYF. The entire variable domain, with the rest obtained from reference TRBV7-6 and TRBJ1-3, is as follows: GAGVSQSPRYKVTKRGQDVALRCDPISGHVSLYWYRQALGQGPEFLTYFNYEAQQDKSGLPNDRFSAERPEGSISTLTIQRTEQRDSAMYRCASSLAQGASGNTIYFGEGSWLTVV.

Only one count was recorded for this clone. DNA of the CDR3: TGTGCCAGCAGCCCGGGGGTGACTGAAGCTTTCTTT. This gives the protein CASSPGVTEAFF. J is TRBJ1-1 and V is TRBV12-3 or TRBV12-4; D may be TRBD1 (5 bases). The CDR3 sequence is 12 residues long. V was trimmed by 6 bases and J by 5 bases, leaving 10 bases between them.

The chain links TRBV28 to TRBJ2-2; 7 positions agree with TRBD1. The CDR3 totals 13 residues. Germline CDR1 reads MDHEN; CDR2 reads SYDVKM. The CDR3 spells CSYRDRQTGELFF. The DNA of the CDR3 is TGTTCCTATCGGGACAGACAAACCGGGGAGCTGTTTTTT.

The rearrangement links TRBV5-1 to TRBJ1-2, with D possibly being TRBD1 (6 bases). The CDR3 spans 14 residues. V was clipped by 0 bases and J by 5 bases, with 11 bases between them. The V gene's germline CDR1 is SGHRS and CDR2 YFSETQ. In nucleotides, the CDR3 is TGCGCCAGCAGCTTGGCGGGGACACAATATGGCTACACCTTC. As protein: CASSLAGTQYGYTF.

This clone showed up just once. CDR3 residues: CASSLKQGTMGEQYF. For the CDR3, the DNA is TGTGCCAGCAGCTTAAAACAGGGGACCATGGGGGAGCAGTACTTC. The genes are TRBV7-8 and TRBJ2-7, with 7 bases identical to TRBD1. With V trimmed by 2 bases and J by 7 bases, 11 bases remained unmatched. The CDR3 has 15 amino acids. From germline, CDR1 is SGHVS and CDR2 FQNEAQ.

This clone was picked up one time. The rearrangement links TRBV6-2 or TRBV6-3 to TRBJ2-1; a possible D gene is TRBD2 (7 bases). CDR3 size: 17 residues. Germline V gives CDR1 MNHEY, CDR2 SVGEGT. Trimming cost V 5 bases and J 0 bases, with 17 bases left between them. CDR3 DNA sequence: TGTGCCAGCAGTAACGGGGGGCAGTTAAGCTCCTACAATGAGCAGTTCTTC. Its protein is CASSNGGQLSSYNEQFF.

This clone was found once. The V gene is TRBV5-1, the J gene TRBJ1-2, with D tentatively TRBD1 (6 bases). The length of the CDR3 is 13 residues. The ends were cut back, 5 bases at V and 6 bases at J, with 14 bases in the middle. The germline gives CDR1 SGHRS, CDR2 YFSETQ. The CDR3, as DNA: TGCGCCAGCAGGACAGGTCAGGAGAATGGCTACACCTTC. This gives the protein CASRTGQENGYTF.

The chain carries TRBV3-1 (or the pseudogene TRBV3-2) and TRBJ2-2, with a tentative D call TRBD2 (5 bases). This CDR3 is 16 amino acids long. Germline CDR1 reads LGHDT; CDR2 reads YNNKEL (reference sequence). Trimming removed 1 base at V and 2 bases at J, with 11 bases between. The DNA of the CDR3 is TGTGCCAGCAGCCAAGGTCCCAGCGGAAACACCGGGGAGCTGTTTTTT. It is translated as CASSQGPSGNTGELFF.

The V and J genes are TRBV29-1 and TRBJ1-2; D unresolved. The CDR3 sequence is 11 residues long. Germline loops: CDR1 SQVTM, CDR2 ANQGSEA. V was pared by 4 bases and J by 8 bases, with 11 bases between. CDR3 in DNA: TGCAGCGTTGGAGTGCGTCTCGGCTACACCTTC. This sequence encodes CSVGVRLGYTF.

This clone has only a few counts. The V and J genes are TRBV6-2 or TRBV6-3 and TRBJ1-5; TRBD1 matches at 7 bases. Germline V lookup: CDR1 MNHEY, CDR2 SVGEGT. The CDR3 consists of 18 residues. The junction had 12 bases not matched to a gene; V was cut back by 4 bases and J by 0 bases. Written as DNA, the CDR3 is TGTGCCAGCAGTTGGTGGGGGGACAGCTCCTCTAGCAATCAGCCCCAGCATTTT. Translation gives CASSWWGDSSSSNQPQHF.

The J gene is TRBJ2-1, the V gene TRBV5-4; 13 bases are shared with TRBD2. The CDR3 is made up of 17 amino acids. The V gene end was trimmed by 5 bases and the J gene end by 0 bases; junction bases not matched to a gene: 5. Looked up from germline, CDR1 is SGHNT and CDR2 is YYREEE (reference sequence). CDR3 in amino acids: CASRYGLAGDSYNEQFF. The DNA for the CDR3 is TGTGCCAGCAGATATGGACTAGCGGGGGACTCCTACAATGAGCAGTTCTTC.

The rearrangement uses TRBV10-2 and TRBJ2-1; 8 bases line up with TRBD1. The V and J ends lost 7 bases and 2 bases, in that order; junction bases with no gene match: 7. This CDR3 region has 15 residues. The germline V gene has CDR1 WSHSY and CDR2 SAAADI. In DNA form, the CDR3 reads TGCGCCAGCACCTTTCCGGGACAGGCCTACAATGAGCAGTTCTTC. Protein product: CASTFPGQAYNEQFF.

This clone was found once. This chain uses TRBV30 with TRBJ1-1, with D unresolved. The ends were cut back, 1 base at V and 3 bases at J, with 6 bases in the middle. The germline V gene encodes CDR1 GTSNPN and CDR2 SVGIG (reference sequence). The CDR3 loop spans 12 amino acids. The CDR3 nucleotides are TGTGCCTGGAGTGAACACGACACTGAAGCTTTCTTT. Its protein product is CAWSEHDTEAFF.

This chain links TRBV3-1 (or the pseudogene TRBV3-2) with TRBJ2-1; possibly TRBD2 for D (6 bases). The V gene lost 1 base and the J gene lost 4 bases, with 11 bases spanning the gap. This CDR3 comprises 15 residues. Germline values: CDR1 LGHDT, CDR2 YNNKEL (reference sequence). The CDR3 coding sequence is TGTGCCAGCAGCCAAGGACTAGGGCCTTACAATGAGCAGTTCTTC. Translation gives CASSQGLGPYNEQFF.

V and J are TRBV6-2 or TRBV6-3 and TRBJ1-1; 8 positions agree with TRBD1. Losses at the gene ends were 6 bases for V and 4 bases for J; bases not matched to a gene: 10. The CDR3 sequence is 15 residues long. Germline V CDR1 and CDR2: MNHEY, SVGEGT. CDR3 bases: TGTGCCAGCAGCCACGACAGGGGACACGTCACTGAAGCTTTCTTT. Translated: CASSHDRGHVTEAFF.

The sample holds a few counts of this clone. V usage is TRBV28 and J usage is TRBJ1-5; 9 nucleotides line up with TRBD1. Germline values: CDR1 MDHEN, CDR2 SYDVKM. The CDR3 consists of 14 residues. The J segment lost 6 bases and the V segment lost 5 bases, leaving 5 bases of the junction unmatched. For the CDR3, the DNA is TGTGCCAGCAGTACAGGGGGCGCGGGTCAGCCCCAGCATTTT. Translated, it gives CASSTGGAGQPQHF.